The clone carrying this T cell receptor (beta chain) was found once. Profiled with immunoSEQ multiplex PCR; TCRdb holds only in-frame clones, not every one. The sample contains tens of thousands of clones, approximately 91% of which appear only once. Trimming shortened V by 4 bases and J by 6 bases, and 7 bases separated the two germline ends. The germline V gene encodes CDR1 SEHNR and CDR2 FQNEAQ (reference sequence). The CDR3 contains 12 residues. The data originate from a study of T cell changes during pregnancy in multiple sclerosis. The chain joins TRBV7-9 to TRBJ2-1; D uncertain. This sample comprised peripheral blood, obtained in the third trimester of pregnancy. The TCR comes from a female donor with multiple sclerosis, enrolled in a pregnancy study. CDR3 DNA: TGTGCCAGCAGCTCCCCTTTCAATGAGCAGTTCTTC. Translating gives CASSSPFNEQFF. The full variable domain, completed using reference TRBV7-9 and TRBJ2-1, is DTGVSQNPRHKITKRGQNVTFRCDPISEHNRLYWYRQTLGQGPEFLTYFQNEAQLEKSRLLSDRFSAERPKGSFSTLEIQRTEQGDSAMYLCASSSPFNEQFFGPGTRLTVL.